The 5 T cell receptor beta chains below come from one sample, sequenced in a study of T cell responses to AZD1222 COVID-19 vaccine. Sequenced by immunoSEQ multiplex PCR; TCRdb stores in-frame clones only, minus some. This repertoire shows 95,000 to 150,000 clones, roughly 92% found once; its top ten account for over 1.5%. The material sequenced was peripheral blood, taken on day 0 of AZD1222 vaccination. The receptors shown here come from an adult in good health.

The CDR3 is CATSDPGQGNEKLFF. In DNA, the CDR3 is TGTGCCACCAGTGACCCGGGACAGGGAAATGAAAAACTGTTTTTT. The rearrangement joins TRBV24-1 to TRBJ1-4; TRBD1 agrees at 9 bases. Germline V gives CDR1 KGHDR, CDR2 SFDVKD. This CDR3 is 15 amino acids long. Trimming removed 4 bases from V and 5 bases from J; junction bases left unmatched: 4.

The CDR3 DNA is TGTGCCAGCAGTCCCTATCGGGGGATCTCCTACAATGAGCAGTTCTTC. This gives the protein CASSPYRGISYNEQFF. The chain recombines TRBV27 with TRBJ2-1, with TRBD2 as a possible D gene (6 bases). Germline V gene lookup returns CDR1 MNHEY and CDR2 SMNVEV (reference sequence). V lost 5 bases and J lost 0, with 14 bases in between. The CDR3 loop spans 16 amino acids.

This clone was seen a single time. CDR3 residues: CASSFPLADFNTDTQYF. As DNA, the CDR3 is TGTGCCAGCAGCTTTCCGCTAGCGGATTTTAACACAGATACGCAGTATTTT. The chain links TRBV11-3 to TRBJ2-3, with 7 bases fitting TRBD2. The V gene's germline CDR1 is SGHNT and CDR2 YENEEA. The J segment lost 2 bases and the V segment lost 3 bases, leaving 11 bases of the junction unmatched. The CDR3 extends over 17 amino acids.

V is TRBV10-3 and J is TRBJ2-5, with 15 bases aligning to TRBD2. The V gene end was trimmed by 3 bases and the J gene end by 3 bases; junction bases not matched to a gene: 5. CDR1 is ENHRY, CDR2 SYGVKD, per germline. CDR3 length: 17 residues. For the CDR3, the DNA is TGTGCCATCAGTGATCCCAGGACTAGCGGGGGGGAAGAGACCCAGTACTTC. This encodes CAISDPRTSGGEETQYF.

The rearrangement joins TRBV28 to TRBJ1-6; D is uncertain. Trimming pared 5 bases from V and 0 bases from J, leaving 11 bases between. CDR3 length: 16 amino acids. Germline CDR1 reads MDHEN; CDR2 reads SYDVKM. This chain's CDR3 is CASSGMGSSYNSPLHF. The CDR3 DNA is TGTGCCAGCAGTGGAATGGGGAGCTCCTATAATTCACCCCTCCACTTT.